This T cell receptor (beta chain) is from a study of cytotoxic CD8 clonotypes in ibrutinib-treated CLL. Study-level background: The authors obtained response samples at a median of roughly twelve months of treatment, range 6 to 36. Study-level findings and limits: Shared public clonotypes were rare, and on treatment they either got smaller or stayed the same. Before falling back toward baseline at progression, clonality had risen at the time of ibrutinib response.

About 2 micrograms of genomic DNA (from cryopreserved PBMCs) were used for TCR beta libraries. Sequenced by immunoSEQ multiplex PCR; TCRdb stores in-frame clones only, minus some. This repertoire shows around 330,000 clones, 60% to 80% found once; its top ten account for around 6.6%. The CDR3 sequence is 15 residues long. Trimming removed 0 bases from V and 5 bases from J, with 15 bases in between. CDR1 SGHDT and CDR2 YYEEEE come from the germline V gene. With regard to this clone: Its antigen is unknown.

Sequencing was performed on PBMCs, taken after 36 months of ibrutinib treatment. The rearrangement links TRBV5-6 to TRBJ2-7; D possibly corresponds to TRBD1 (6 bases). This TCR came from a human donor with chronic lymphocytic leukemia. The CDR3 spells CASSLAGQGLHEQYF. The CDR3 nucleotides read TGTGCCAGCAGCTTGGCCGGGCAGGGGCTCCACGAGCAGTACTTC.